This T cell receptor beta chain was found in a study of blood T cell repertoires in COVID-19. Looking at the study overall: Acute and convalescent COVID-19 samples came from the United States, Italy and Spain. From T cells, B-cell-depleted T cells, or PBMCs came the material, which was cDNA or gDNA.

Original analysis: Quantification of nucleated cells was approximated via reference gene primer amplification. TCRdb's copy holds only in-frame clones and misses some; the assay was immunoSEQ multiplex PCR. D and trimming were read from the DNA, whereas the V and J calls and clone size are those reported in that table. The table records 30,000 to 35,000 clones, about 75% of them present only once. Germline values: CDR1 LGHDT, CDR2 YNNKEL (reference sequence). V was trimmed by 1 base and J by 6 bases, leaving 13 bases between them. The CDR3 is 15 residues long. This clone has just a few counts. The sequence was collected from a man older than 75 with active or convalescent COVID-19. Input material: peripheral blood. V is TRBV3-1 (or the pseudogene TRBV3-2) and J is TRBJ1-5; no definite D call. For the CDR3, the DNA is TGTGCCAGCAGCCAAGGATCAACAGTGGGTCAGCCCCAGCATTTT. Amino acids: CASSQGSTVGQPQHF.